The rows below give T cell receptor beta chains drawn from one sample of a study of long-term antiretroviral therapy in people with HIV. Profiling relied on immunoSEQ multiplex PCR, and the TCRdb table lists in-frame clones only, not all of them. The sample records 25,000 to 30,000 clones, approximately 78% being singletons. Sequencing was performed on unsorted PBMCs, taken 3 years after starting antiretroviral therapy. The receptor source for this set is a man aged 35 to 55 with HIV. Both conserved end residues are part of each CDR3.

v_gene,CDR3aa
TRBV5-1,CASSLGSPLDEQYF
TRBV9,CASSQRGAGTGELFF
TRBV9,CASSNTGTRQETQYF
TRBV15,CATTVAGTGVYGYTF
TRBV30,CAWSDSPGSAGNTIYF
TRBV19,CASSPIRTGVGEAFF
TRBV10-2,CASRLIQVNEQFF
TRBV19,CASRPAGGNTEAFF
TRBV7-9,CASKVAGTDTQYF
TRBV27,CASSLGTSPREQYF
TRBV6-6,CASSYSAGEAFF
TRBV7-2,CASSTRGGNQPQHF
TRBV7-6,CASSLGTGSDEQYF
TRBV30,CAWSIALAGGQDTQYF
TRBV20-1,CSAPRGDTQYF
TRBV5-4,CASSILDGTDTQYF
TRBV7-2,CASSPWGSATYEQYF
TRBV28,CASSFGTEGYGYTF
TRBV18,CASSPSGPSRDTQYF
TRBV12-5,CASGLAGGGEQYF
TRBV19,CASSIVGQVGNTEAFF
TRBV28,CASSRLRLARSSYEQYF
TRBV6-1,CASSDGGAPNTEAFF
TRBV7-9,CASSPPGPSEQYF
TRBV10-3,CASGGAETQYF
TRBV10-3,CAATSSGRAYEQYF
TRBV27,CASSLRETGSYEQYF
TRBV27,CASSFSGLFVGRDYNEQFF
TRBV5-1,CASSLDSDNSPLHF
TRBV6-1,CASSGTMNTEAFF
TRBV10-3,CAISGIAEAFF
TRBV19,CASSAFPSNQPQHF
TRBV18,CASSPEGPGWGEQFF
TRBV7-9,CASSAGRTGSYEQYF
TRBV11-1,CASSPVVDTQYF
TRBV9,CASSVEGTGTSYGYTF
TRBV7-2,CASSLTRASGTDTQYF
TRBV11-2,CASSISGGRYNEQFF
TRBV25-1,CASSDSFNWETQYF
TRBV21-1,CASSKAKAGSNYGYTF
TRBV5-6,CASSFGLADLYEQYF
TRBV27,CASSLGSGETYEQYF
TRBV5-1,CASSTGLYNEQFF
TRBV9,CASSSTDWAYEQYF